The 10 T cell receptor beta chains in this list originate from one sample, sequenced in a study of cytomegalovirus exposure and HLA in healthy donors. Researchers ran the PCR with 60 Vbeta and 13 Jbeta primers. Only in-frame clones appear in the TCRdb table, and some are missing; sequencing was by immunoSEQ multiplex PCR. The sample has 70,000 to 100,000 clones; nearly 70% are singletons. Sample: PBMCs. These receptors came from a man aged 50 to 59 in good health and CMV-seronegative.

V usage is TRBV5-6 and J usage is TRBJ1-6; D might be TRBD1 (6 bases). V lost 5 bases, J lost 0 bases, and 12 bases lay in between. Germline V gene sequence: CDR1 SGHDT, CDR2 YYEEEE. This CDR3 is built from 16 residues. The CDR3 DNA is TGTGCCAGCAGTCACAGGGCTAGCTCCTATAATTCACCCCTCCACTTT. It is translated as CASSHRASSYNSPLHF.

V and J are TRBV6-5 and TRBJ2-1; a possible D gene is TRBD2 (6 bases). CDR1 is MNHEY and CDR2 is SVGAGI in the germline V gene. Deletions cut 4 bases from V and 6 bases from J, with 10 bases between. This CDR3 comprises 13 residues. The CDR3, as DNA: TGTGCCAGCAGTTTTGGTAGCGGCAATGAGCAGTTCTTC. Protein product: CASSFGSGNEQFF.

The chain is built from TRBV28 and TRBJ2-7, with TRBD1 matching 8 bases. From germline, CDR1 is MDHEN and CDR2 SYDVKM. The CDR3 is 12 amino acids. Trimming at V came to 5 bases and at J to 7 bases, leaving 4 bases not matched to a gene. CDR3 sequence: CASSPDREEQYF. CDR3 nucleotides: TGTGCCAGCAGTCCGGACAGGGAAGAGCAGTACTTC.

This clone was seen a few times. The chain uses TRBV9 and TRBJ2-5, with TRBD2 identical over 12 bases. In germline, CDR1 is SGDLS, CDR2 YYNGEE. Trimming cost V 0 bases and J 4 bases; bases outside gene matches: 4. The CDR3 length is 16 residues. DNA for the CDR3: TGTGCCAGCAGCGTAGCCCCTAGCGGGAGGGGAGAGACCCAGTACTTC. Translating it yields CASSVAPSGRGETQYF.

CDR3 loop: CASSLGPAYEQYF. CDR3 in DNA: TGTGCCAGCAGCTTAGGTCCAGCCTACGAGCAGTACTTC. The V and J genes are TRBV11-3 and TRBJ2-7; D unclear. The germline gives CDR1 SGHNT, CDR2 YENEEA. With 1 base removed from V and 2 bases from J, the gap between germline ends came to 6 bases. This CDR3 is 13 amino acids long.

This rearrangement joins TRBV29-1 to TRBJ2-5, with 7 bases matching TRBD2. V lost 3 bases, J lost 5 bases, and 6 bases stayed unmatched. Germline V gene data show CDR1 as SQVTM and CDR2 as ANQGSEA. The CDR3 consists of 13 residues. The CDR3 DNA reads TGCAGCGTTGAGGGGGGGGGTGGGGAGACCCAGTACTTC. This gives the protein CSVEGGGGETQYF.

The chain couples TRBV9 to TRBJ1-1; D not certain. There are 14 residues in the CDR3. Germline V gene data show CDR1 as SGDLS and CDR2 as YYNGEE. Trimming removed 6 bases from V and 1 base from J, with 13 bases in between. In DNA form, the CDR3 reads TGTGCCAGCACCCCCGGTTCTTCGAACACTGAAGCTTTCTTT. Protein: CASTPGSSNTEAFF.

The chain uses TRBV2 and TRBJ1-4, with TRBD1 matching over 8 bases. V was pared by 7 bases and J by 7 bases, with 8 bases of the junction left unmatched. Germline CDR1 and CDR2: SNHLY and FYNNEI. The CDR3 contains 14 residues. Here the CDR3 reads CASKSGTGGEKLFF. CDR3 in DNA: TGTGCCAGCAAATCCGGGACAGGTGGTGAAAAACTGTTTTTT.

The V gene is TRBV2, the J gene TRBJ2-5; TRBD1 is a possible D gene (5 bases). Trimming removed 4 bases from V and 5 bases from J, with 11 bases in between. Germline V gene sequence: CDR1 SNHLY, CDR2 FYNNEI. The CDR3 has 13 residues. The CDR3 DNA sequence: TGTGCCAGCAGTGTCAGGGAATCGGAGACCCAGTACTTC. As protein: CASSVRESETQYF.

This chain links TRBV29-1 with TRBJ2-1, with a tentative D call TRBD2 (6 bases). The CDR3 loop spans 14 amino acids. Germline V CDR1 and CDR2: SQVTM, ANQGSEA. Between the trimmed V and J ends, which lost 6 bases and 6 bases, there was a span of 18 bases. Written as DNA, the CDR3 is TGCAGCGTGGAAACCCCAACTAGCATCAATGAGCAGTTCTTC. Protein: CSVETPTSINEQFF.